This TCR beta chain was sequenced during a study of tumor-infiltrating lymphocytes in glioblastoma multiforme. Findings and limits, study-wide: T cells were not sorted into functional subsets. The TCR and somatic mutation analysis included just one glioblastoma patient.

Multiple V-beta primers and a C-beta primer amplified TCRB from RNA. TCRB-specific cDNA synthesis used approximately 0.5 ug of total RNA. Using its own MiXCR run on the multiplex PCR reads, TCRdb lists one record per CDR3 protein. Of 13,000 to 15,000 distinct CDR3 sequences listed, about 69% were seen once; the top ten hold roughly 49%. With respect to this clonotype: Its antigen remains unknown.

This clonotype was sampled from a male donor with glioblastoma. What was sequenced was brain tumor tissue.

Here the CDR3 reads CASSLGQGRNTEAFF. The CDR3 nucleotides are TGTGCCAGCAGCTTAGGACAGGGGAGGAACACTGAAGCTTTCTTT. The chain is built from TRBV11-2 and TRBJ1-1, with 8 bases aligning to TRBD1. Germline lookup yields CDR1 SGHAT and CDR2 FQNNGV. The CDR3 has 15 residues. Trimming took 1 base from V and 1 from J; bases not matched to a gene: 2.